The sequence of this T cell receptor beta chain was determined in a study of Tregs in tolerant kidney transplant recipients. The CDR3 is made up of 17 amino acids. CDR1 is SGHAT and CDR2 is FQNNGV in the germline V gene. The J segment lost 4 bases and the V segment lost 3 bases, leaving 9 bases of the junction unmatched. Thawed PBMCs were FACS-sorted into unstimulated CD4+CD25+CD127- regulatory T cells, CD4+CD25- non-regulatory cells, CD4 and CD8 cells. This table comes from immunoSEQ multiplex PCR, and its TCRdb copy is limited to in-frame clones, with some not included. The sample lists about 20,000 clones, 65% to 90% occurring once.

The chain couples TRBV11-2 to TRBJ1-6, with 7 bases identical to TRBD1. Material: Tregs from blood. The source is a human donor in good health. This CDR3 is CASSFLEGQIYNSPLHF. CDR3 nucleotide sequence: TGTGCCAGCAGCTTCCTTGAGGGACAGATTTATAATTCACCCCTCCACTTT. Filled out from reference TRBV11-2 and TRBJ1-6, the complete variable domain reads EAGVAQSPRYKIIEKRQSVAFWCNPISGHATLYWYQQILGQGPKLLIQFQNNGVVDDSQLPKDRFSAERLKGVDSTLKIQPAKLEDSAVYLCASSFLEGQIYNSPLHFGNGTRLTVT.